This TCR beta chain was retrieved from a study of CD4+ T cells in melanoma. General study points: A reported correlation linked neoantigen-specific CD4+ T cells to CD8+, macrophage and B cell function. In melanoma, neoantigen-specific CD4+ T cells reportedly differed in differentiation state.

Using immunoSEQ multiplex PCR, the repertoire was profiled, and TCRdb retains in-frame clones only, with some absent. Here the sample spans some 50,000 clones, 75% to 90% being singletons. Regarding this clone: Antigen unknown.

The V and J ends lost 3 bases and 2 bases, in that order; junction bases with no gene match: 2. Germline loops: CDR1 SEHNR, CDR2 FQNEAQ (reference sequence). The CDR3 is 16 amino acids. The chain employs TRBV7-9 and TRBJ2-7, with TRBD2 matching 15 bases. The TCR comes from a human donor with melanoma. The sequencing sample was made of peripheral blood. As DNA, the CDR3 is TGTGCCAGCAGCTTCGGGACTAGCGGGGGGACCTACGAGCAGTACTTC. Translation gives CASSFGTSGGTYEQYF.